Given below is one TCR beta chain in context. How the authors handled the data: Counts of nucleated cells, estimated from reference gene primer amplification, were obtained. TCRdb keeps only in-frame clones here, not all; method: immunoSEQ multiplex PCR. V and J calls and clone size come straight from that table; D and trimming were deduced from the DNA. The sample records about 130,000 clones, roughly 86% being singletons. The germline CDR1 and CDR2 sequences are GTSNPN and SVGIG (reference sequence). Deletions cut 5 bases from V and 2 bases from J, with 13 bases between. The CDR3 contains 14 residues. The data originate from a study of blood T cell repertoires in COVID-19. Study-wide context: The study drew acute and convalescent COVID-19 samples from the United States, Italy and Spain. PBMCs, B-cell-depleted T cells, or T cells provided the cDNA or gDNA that made up the material.

This TCR derives from a human donor in a cohort sampled during active COVID-19. Sequencing was performed on peripheral blood. The V call is TRBV30, the J call TRBJ1-5; maybe TRBD1 (6 bases). The CDR3: CAWGRDNRNQPQHF. The CDR3 DNA reads TGTGCCTGGGGTCGGGACAACCGCAATCAGCCCCAGCATTTT.